This record looks at one T cell receptor (beta chain) sequence and its context. The sample is drawn from a study of blood T cell repertoires in COVID-19. Germline V gene data show CDR1 as MGHRA and CDR2 as YSYEKL. V lost 4 bases to trimming and J lost 0 bases, with 16 bases between them. This CDR3 region has 17 residues. Here immunoSEQ multiplex PCR was the method, and the copy in TCRdb shows in-frame clones only, minus some. The sample lists 200,000 to 300,000 clones, about 85% seen once, with under 5% in the top ten. This TCR derives from a man between 60 and 75 years old with acute or convalescent COVID-19. V gene TRBV4-1 combines with J gene TRBJ2-1; TRBD2 might be the D (6 bases). The sequenced sample was peripheral blood. CDR3 sequence reads: CASSRLWAGNSYNEQFF. The CDR3 DNA reads as TGCGCCAGCAGCCGATTATGGGCGGGGAACTCCTACAATGAGCAGTTCTTC.